Listed below are T cell receptor beta chains from one sample, sequenced in a study of T cell responses to AZD1222 COVID-19 vaccine. Produced via immunoSEQ multiplex PCR; TCRdb's table is partial and in-frame only. The repertoire includes approximately 140,000 clones, 85% to 90% of them detected once, and around 1.6% sits in the top ten. Specimen: peripheral blood, collected 28 days after the second AZD1222 dose. Every receptor here comes from an adult who received the AZD1222 COVID-19 vaccine. Both conserved end residues are part of each CDR3. D genes are given only for firm matches. For some rows the clone size is stated as once, few or many, or as a class when expanded; others skip it.

d_gene: TRBD1; v_gene: TRBV7-2; abundance: .; j_gene: TRBJ2-5; CDR3nt: TGTGCCAGCAGCTACAGGGGGGACGAGACCCAGTACTTC; CDR3aa: CASSYRGDETQYF
d_gene: .; v_gene: TRBV28; abundance: .; j_gene: TRBJ2-5; CDR3nt: TGTGCCAGCTCTACCTCTCTATCGCGTTCGTGGATTGAGTACTTC; CDR3aa: CASSTSLSRSWIEYF
d_gene: TRBD1; v_gene: TRBV2; abundance: .; j_gene: TRBJ2-7; CDR3nt: TGTGCCAGCGCGTTAGGCCGGACAGGGAAGGAGTACGAGCAGTACTTC; CDR3aa: CASALGRTGKEYEQYF
d_gene: .; v_gene: TRBV19; abundance: .; j_gene: TRBJ1-5; CDR3nt: TGTGCCAGTAGTATAGGAAGGCGGCCCCAGCATTTT; CDR3aa: CASSIGRRPQHF
d_gene: .; v_gene: TRBV5-4; abundance: .; j_gene: TRBJ2-3; CDR3nt: TGTGCCAGCAGCCCTCCGGGGGGCGGGGATACGCAGTATTTT; CDR3aa: CASSPPGGGDTQYF
d_gene: TRBD1; v_gene: TRBV6-2/TRBV6-3; abundance: .; j_gene: TRBJ2-1; CDR3nt: TGTGCCAGCAGTTACGACAGGGACAGGGGTTTTTATAATGAGCAGTTCTTC; CDR3aa: CASSYDRDRGFYNEQFF
d_gene: .; v_gene: TRBV28; abundance: once; j_gene: TRBJ2-2; CDR3nt: TGTGCCAGCAGCCCAACGCAGGGGACTCCGAACACCGGGGAGCTGTTTTTT; CDR3aa: CASSPTQGTPNTGELFF
d_gene: .; v_gene: TRBV28; abundance: .; j_gene: TRBJ1-5; CDR3nt: TGTGCCAGCAGTTTAGGCGCAACAGGAGCGCGGCCCCAGCATTTT; CDR3aa: CASSLGATGARPQHF
d_gene: .; v_gene: TRBV11-2; abundance: .; j_gene: TRBJ1-1; CDR3nt: TGTGCCAGCACCCCTAGTGGGGGGATAAACACTGAAGCTTTCTTT; CDR3aa: CASTPSGGINTEAFF
d_gene: .; v_gene: TRBV28; abundance: .; j_gene: TRBJ1-6; CDR3nt: TGTGCCAGCAGTTTAATTAGGGGACACGGGGTAGATTCACCCCTCCACTTT; CDR3aa: CASSLIRGHGVDSPLHF
d_gene: TRBD2; v_gene: TRBV5-8; abundance: .; j_gene: TRBJ2-4; CDR3nt: TGTGCCAGCAGTTATATTGGAGGGAGGGGAGCCAAAAACATTCAGTACTTC; CDR3aa: CASSYIGGRGAKNIQYF
d_gene: TRBD2; v_gene: TRBV7-8; abundance: .; j_gene: TRBJ2-5; CDR3nt: TGTGCCAGCAGCTTAAGCCTAGCGGGACCCCTAAGTCCCCAGTACTTC; CDR3aa: CASSLSLAGPLSPQYF